The 24 T cell receptor beta chains below were found in one sample sequenced in a study of beta chain features in type 1 diabetes. cDNA synthesis used the whole RNA isolate, giving expressed TCRB sequences. Produced via immunoSEQ multiplex PCR; TCRdb's table is partial and in-frame only. The sample records about 350,000 clones, around a fifth being singletons. The sequencing input was naive CD4+ T cells from blood. All receptors derive from a woman in her late teens or twenties in good health.

V usage is TRBV2 and J usage is TRBJ1-1; 8 bases agree with TRBD1. This CDR3 is built from 15 residues. Germline V gene data show CDR1 as SNHLY and CDR2 as FYNNEI. V shed 6 bases and J 4 bases; nucleotides not matched to a gene: 10. The CDR3, as DNA: TGTGCCAGCAGCTGGCAGGGGGCAATTGGCACTGAAGCTTTCTTT. It encodes CASSWQGAIGTEAFF.

This clone came up a few times. This rearrangement joins TRBV7-2 to TRBJ1-1, with D maybe TRBD1 (5 bases). Germline CDR1 SGHTA, CDR2 FQGNSA. The CDR3 consists of 14 residues. V gave up 5 bases and J gave up 1 base, with 11 bases separating them. CDR3 protein: CASSAGPTNTEAFF. DNA of the CDR3: TGTGCCAGCAGCGCGGGACCGACGAACACTGAAGCTTTCTTT.

The chain joins TRBV5-6 to TRBJ2-5; D unclear. The CDR3 loop spans 14 amino acids. V dropped 0 bases and J dropped 5 bases, with 11 bases sitting between them. Germline assignment: CDR1 SGHDT and CDR2 YYEEEE. This CDR3 is CASSLASGLETQYF. CDR3 in DNA: TGTGCCAGCAGCTTGGCTAGTGGGTTGGAGACCCAGTACTTC.

The chain joins TRBV20-1 to TRBJ2-3; the D is unclear. Trimming stripped 5 bases from V and 6 bases from J, with 9 bases between. The CDR3 spans 11 residues. The germline CDR1 and CDR2 sequences are DFQATT and SNEGSKA (reference sequence). The CDR3 region has the DNA TGCAGTGCTCTTCCCTCCGATACGCAGTATTTT. It yields the protein CSALPSDTQYF.

V is TRBV2 and J is TRBJ2-3; 7 positions match TRBD1. V dropped 9 bases and J dropped 3; count of bases not matched to a gene: 6. Germline loops: CDR1 SNHLY, CDR2 FYNNEI. This CDR3 has 13 residues. Here the CDR3 reads CARSTGKTDTQYF. CDR3 DNA: TGTGCCAGATCGACAGGGAAGACAGATACGCAGTATTTT.

This clone was found once. Other DNA sequences from this sample encode an identical CDR3 as well. The chain employs TRBV9 and TRBJ1-2; 7 nucleotides line up with TRBD1. The CDR3 contains 13 residues. The V and J ends lost 0 bases and 8 bases, in that order; junction bases with no gene match: 4. Germline V gives CDR1 SGDLS, CDR2 YYNGEE. The CDR3 here is CASSVGQGGGYTF. The CDR3 DNA reads as TGTGCCAGCAGCGTAGGACAGGGCGGCGGCTACACCTTC.

This clone was counted only a few times. The chain employs TRBV9 and TRBJ2-4, with TRBD1 matching over 7 bases. Germline V gene data show CDR1 as SGDLS and CDR2 as YYNGEE. The CDR3 spans 14 residues. V shed 4 bases and J 2 bases; nucleotides not matched to a gene: 3. The CDR3: CASSQGQPKNIQYF. CDR3 nucleotide sequence: TGTGCCAGCAGCCAGGGACAGCCCAAAAACATTCAGTACTTC.

This clone was counted between two and nine times. CDR3 in DNA: TGTGCCAGCAGCCTGTACGGACAGGGTTGGAATCAGCCCCAGCATTTT. Translated, it gives CASSLYGQGWNQPQHF. This chain joins TRBV5-4 and TRBJ1-5; 8 bases are shared with TRBD1. Trimming removed 4 bases from V and 4 bases from J; junction bases left unmatched: 10. The germline V gene encodes CDR1 SGHNT and CDR2 YYREEE (reference sequence). The CDR3 runs to 16 residues.

This clone has just a few counts. This CDR3 is CASSRKEGSNTEAFF. CDR3 DNA: TGTGCCAGCTCACGGAAGGAGGGATCGAACACTGAAGCTTTCTTT. This sequence joins TRBV18 and TRBJ1-1; D is unresolved. The CDR3 has 15 residues. V was pared by 4 bases and J by 1 base, with 13 bases between. CDR1 and CDR2 (germline): KGHSH, LQKENI.

With regard to this clone: Other DNA sequences within the sample encode an identical CDR3. The chain joins TRBV2 to TRBJ2-5; 9 bases line up with TRBD2. The CDR3 is 14 amino acids. V gave up 0 bases and J gave up 5 bases; unmatched junction bases: 1. The germline V gene has CDR1 SNHLY and CDR2 FYNNEI. The CDR3 region is CASSEASGGETQYF. The DNA for the CDR3 is TGTGCCAGCAGTGAAGCGAGCGGGGGGGAGACCCAGTACTTC.

In regard to this clone: Other DNA sequences of this sample code for an identical CDR3. The J gene is TRBJ2-7, the V gene TRBV5-1; maybe TRBD1 (6 bases). The length of the CDR3 is 12 residues. V was clipped by 3 bases and J by 4 bases, with 8 bases between them. Germline V gene sequence: CDR1 SGHRS, CDR2 YFSETQ. Here the CDR3 DNA reads TGCGCCAGCAGCTCGGACAGTTACGAGCAGTACTTC. This gives the protein CASSSDSYEQYF.

This clone appeared a few times. The chain couples TRBV19 to TRBJ1-2; D uncertain. Trimming pared 8 bases from V and 3 bases from J, leaving 13 bases between. Germline V gene data show CDR1 as LNHDA and CDR2 as SQIVND (reference sequence). This CDR3 is built from 13 residues. This chain's CDR3 is CASHSPSYYGYTF. The CDR3 DNA reads as TGTGCCAGTCATTCCCCGAGCTACTATGGCTACACCTTC.

The chain is built from TRBV7-2 and TRBJ2-3, with 8 bases matching TRBD2. The CDR3 runs 15 residues. V trimming: 2 bases; J trimming: 7 bases; junction bases outside the gene matches: 8. Germline CDR1 reads SGHTA; CDR2 reads FQGNSA. CDR3 DNA: TGTGCCAGCAGCTTACTTGTAGCGGGGTCGTATACGCAGTATTTT. Translating it yields CASSLLVAGSYTQYF.

The V call is TRBV11-2, the J call TRBJ2-7; 7 nucleotides agree with TRBD1. The V and J ends lost 2 bases and 3 bases, in that order; junction bases with no gene match: 4. Germline CDR1 reads SGHAT; CDR2 reads FQNNGV. The CDR3 consists of 14 residues. The CDR3 sequence is CASSLRDSVYEQYF. In nucleotides, the CDR3 is TGTGCCAGCAGCTTAAGGGACAGCGTCTACGAGCAGTACTTC.

J is TRBJ1-2 and V is TRBV5-4; a possible D gene is TRBD1 (5 bases). This CDR3 spans 13 amino acids. Germline lookup yields CDR1 SGHNT and CDR2 YYREEE (reference sequence). The V end lost 4 bases, the J end lost 2 bases, and 9 bases lay between the germline ends. CDR3 sequence (DNA): TGTGCCAGCAGCCAGGACACCAACTATGGCTACACCTTC. Encoded protein: CASSQDTNYGYTF.

The chain recombines TRBV28 with TRBJ2-2, with TRBD1 matching 7 bases. This CDR3 contains 13 residues. Germline assignment: CDR1 MDHEN and CDR2 SYDVKM. V lost 6 bases, J lost 9 bases, and 7 bases stayed unmatched. CDR3 sequence: CASRTGVSRELFF. CDR3 bases: TGTGCCAGCAGAACAGGGGTTTCCAGGGAGCTGTTTTTT.

This clone was recorded a few times. The chain combines TRBV6-1 with TRBJ2-7; a weak D match, TRBD2 (7 bases). CDR1 is MNHNS and CDR2 is SASEGT in the germline V gene. The CDR3 is 15 amino acids. The germline V and J ends were trimmed by 7 bases and 2 bases, with 18 bases remaining between them. CDR3 sequence: CASIQGLAEAYEQYF. Here the CDR3 DNA reads TGTGCCAGCATCCAGGGGCTAGCGGAAGCCTACGAGCAGTACTTC.

A note on this clone: The same CDR3 arises from other DNA sequences in this sample as well. The V gene is TRBV5-1, the J gene TRBJ2-3; TRBD1 might be the D (5 bases). Germline values: CDR1 SGHRS, CDR2 YFSETQ. CDR3 length equals 12 residues. Trimming left V 5 bases short and J 1 base short, with 5 bases between. The CDR3 region is CASRQGTDTQYF. The CDR3 nucleotides are TGCGCCAGCAGACAGGGCACAGATACGCAGTATTTT.

This clone turned up a few times. The chain uses TRBV2 and TRBJ2-2; 9 nucleotides match TRBD1. The germline gives CDR1 SNHLY, CDR2 FYNNEI. The length of the CDR3 is 14 residues. Trimming at V came to 7 bases and at J to 6 bases, leaving 6 bases not matched to a gene. DNA for the CDR3: TGTGCCAGCATCGGGACAGGGTCGGCCGGGGAGCTGTTTTTT. It is translated as CASIGTGSAGELFF.

This clone occurred a few times. The chain has TRBV7-2 and TRBJ2-5; tentatively, D is TRBD1 (5 bases). This CDR3 is 12 amino acids long. The germline CDR1 and CDR2 sequences are SGHTA and FQGNSA. The V end was cut by 5 bases, the J end by 9 bases, with 13 bases between. This chain's CDR3 is CASSAQGGAQYF. CDR3 nucleotide sequence: TGTGCCAGCAGCGCCCAGGGTGGGGCCCAGTACTTC.

This clone was found a few times. The chain employs TRBV28 and TRBJ2-4, with D possibly being TRBD1 (5 bases). The germline V gene has CDR1 MDHEN and CDR2 SYDVKM. The length of the CDR3 is 17 residues. The V gene lost 5 bases and the J gene lost 0 bases, with 17 bases spanning the gap. CDR3 nucleotides: TGTGCCAGCAGTCCCCCTTTAGGGGTAGGAGCCAAAAACATTCAGTACTTC. This translates into CASSPPLGVGAKNIQYF.

Only a few counts were recorded for this clone. This chain connects TRBV5-6 to TRBJ2-7, with TRBD1 matching over 12 bases. With 2 bases clipped from V and 6 bases from J, the junction kept 6 bases outside the gene matches. This CDR3 has 15 residues. The germline V gene encodes CDR1 SGHDT and CDR2 YYEEEE. CDR3 amino acids: CASSFNRDRGLEQYF. CDR3 coding DNA: TGTGCCAGCAGCTTTAACCGGGACAGGGGGCTCGAGCAGTACTTC.

The chain employs TRBV7-6 and TRBJ2-2; D gene unclear. V was trimmed by 4 bases and J by 0 bases, leaving 9 bases between them. CDR3 length equals 15 residues. Germline V lookup: CDR1 SGHVS, CDR2 FNYEAQ. CDR3 sequence (DNA): TGTGCCAGCAGCTCCGCGACAACGAACACCGGGGAGCTGTTTTTT. This translates into CASSSATTNTGELFF.

V usage is TRBV9 and J usage is TRBJ2-5; 10 nucleotides align to TRBD2. V shed 4 bases and J 4 bases; nucleotides not matched to a gene: 7. Germline V gene lookup returns CDR1 SGDLS and CDR2 YYNGEE. The CDR3 contains 15 residues. The CDR3 region has the DNA TGTGCCAGCAGCATCTCAGCGGGAGGGAGAGAGACCCAGTACTTC. Translating gives CASSISAGGRETQYF.